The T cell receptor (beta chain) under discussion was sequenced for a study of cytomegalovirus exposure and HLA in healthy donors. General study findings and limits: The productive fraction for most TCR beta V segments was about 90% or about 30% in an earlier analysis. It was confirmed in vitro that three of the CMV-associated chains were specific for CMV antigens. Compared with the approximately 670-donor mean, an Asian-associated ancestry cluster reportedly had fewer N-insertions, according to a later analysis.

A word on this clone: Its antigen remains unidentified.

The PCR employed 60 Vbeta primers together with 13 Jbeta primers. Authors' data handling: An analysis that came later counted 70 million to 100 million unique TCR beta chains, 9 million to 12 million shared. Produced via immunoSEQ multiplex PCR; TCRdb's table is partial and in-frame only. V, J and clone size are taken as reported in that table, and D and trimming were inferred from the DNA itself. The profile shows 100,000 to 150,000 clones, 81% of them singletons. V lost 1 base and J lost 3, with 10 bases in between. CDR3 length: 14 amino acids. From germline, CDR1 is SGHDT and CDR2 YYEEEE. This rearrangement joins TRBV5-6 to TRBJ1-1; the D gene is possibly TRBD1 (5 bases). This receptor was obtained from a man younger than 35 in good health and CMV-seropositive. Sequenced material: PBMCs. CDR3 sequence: CASSLRDWDTEAFF. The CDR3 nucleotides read TGTGCCAGCAGCTTGCGGGACTGGGACACTGAAGCTTTCTTT.